These T cell receptor beta chains were read from a single sample in a study of blood T cell repertoires in COVID-19. Repertoires were generated with immunoSEQ multiplex PCR, while TCRdb's copy carries only in-frame clones and drops some. The table has about 190,000 clones, roughly nine tenths seen once. The sequenced sample consisted of peripheral blood. Receptors originate from a man aged 25-40 years with acute or convalescent COVID-19. Both conserved end residues are part of each CDR3. A D gene is named only where the DNA matches it firmly. Some rows have no size entry. The others give once, few or many, or a class for an expanded clone.

D	V	size	J	CDR3	DNA
TRBD2	TRBV9	once	TRBJ2-1	CASSSGLDIYNEQFF	TGTGCCAGCAGCTCCGGACTAGATATTTACAATGAGCAGTTCTTC
TRBD1	TRBV24-1	.	TRBJ2-3	CATSDSGTAIDTQYF	TGTGCCACCAGTGACTCCGGGACAGCAATAGATACGCAGTATTTT
.	TRBV5-6	.	TRBJ2-2	CASSLVIGLDTGELFF	TGTGCCAGCAGCTTGGTAATCGGGTTAGACACCGGGGAGCTGTTTTTT
.	TRBV30	.	TRBJ1-1	CASKAFMNTEAFF	TGTGCCTCTAAAGCTTTCATGAACACTGAAGCTTTCTTT
TRBD1	TRBV28	.	TRBJ1-6	CASRPGQGGNSPLHF	TGTGCCAGCAGACCTGGACAGGGCGGTAATTCACCCCTCCACTTT
TRBD2	TRBV3-1/TRBV3-2	.	TRBJ2-2	CASSQTSGVTGELFF	TGTGCCAGCAGCCAAACTAGCGGTGTCACCGGGGAGCTGTTTTTT
.	TRBV29-1	.	TRBJ2-1	CSVEGLESNEQFF	TGCAGCGTTGAAGGCCTAGAAAGCAATGAGCAGTTCTTC
.	TRBV5-1	.	TRBJ2-3	CASSLTDFSDTQYF	TGCGCCAGCAGTCTGACAGATTTCTCAGATACGCAGTATTTT
TRBD1	TRBV24-1	.	TRBJ2-3	CATSAGTGLPDTQYF	TGTGCCACCAGTGCTGGGACAGGGTTGCCAGATACGCAGTATTTT
.	TRBV18	.	TRBJ2-3	CASSPPRTDTQYF	TGTGCCAGCTCACCACCGAGGACAGATACGCAGTATTTT
TRBD1	TRBV30	.	TRBJ1-6	CAWSTDRVTGFSYNSPLHF	TGTGCCTGGAGTACGGACAGGGTAACAGGCTTCTCCTATAATTCACCCCTCCACTTT
TRBD2	TRBV28	.	TRBJ2-7	CASSSGTSGTHYEQYF	TGTGCCAGCAGTTCAGGGACTAGCGGAACCCACTACGAGCAGTACTTC